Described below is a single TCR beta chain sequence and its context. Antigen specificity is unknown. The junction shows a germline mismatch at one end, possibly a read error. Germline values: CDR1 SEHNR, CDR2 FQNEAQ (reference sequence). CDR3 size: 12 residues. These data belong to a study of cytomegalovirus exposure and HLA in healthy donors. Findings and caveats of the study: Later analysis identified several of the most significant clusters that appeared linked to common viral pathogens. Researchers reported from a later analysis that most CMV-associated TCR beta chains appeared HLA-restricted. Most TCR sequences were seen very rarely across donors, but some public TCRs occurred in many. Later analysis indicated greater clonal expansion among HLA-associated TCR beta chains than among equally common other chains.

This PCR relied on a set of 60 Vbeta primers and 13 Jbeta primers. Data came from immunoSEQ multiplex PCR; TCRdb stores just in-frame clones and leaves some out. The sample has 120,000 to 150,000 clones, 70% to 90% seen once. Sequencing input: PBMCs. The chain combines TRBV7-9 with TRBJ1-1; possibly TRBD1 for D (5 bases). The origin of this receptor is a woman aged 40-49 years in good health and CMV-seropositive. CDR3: CSSSPDSAVAFF. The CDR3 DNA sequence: TGTTCCAGCAGTCCCGACAGCGCAGTAGCTTTCTTT.